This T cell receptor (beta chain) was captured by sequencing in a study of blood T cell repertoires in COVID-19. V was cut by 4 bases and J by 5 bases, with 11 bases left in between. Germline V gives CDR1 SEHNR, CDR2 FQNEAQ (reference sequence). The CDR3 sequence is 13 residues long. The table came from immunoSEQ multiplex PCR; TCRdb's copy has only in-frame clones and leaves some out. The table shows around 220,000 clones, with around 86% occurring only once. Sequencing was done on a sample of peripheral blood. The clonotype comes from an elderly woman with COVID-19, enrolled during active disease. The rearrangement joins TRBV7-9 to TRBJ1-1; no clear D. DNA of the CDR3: TGTGCCAGCAGCTCATTCCAGTATACTGAAGCTTTCTTT. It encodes CASSSFQYTEAFF.